The source of this T cell receptor beta chain is a study of blood T cells in healthy people across ages. On this clonotype: Its antigen is as yet unknown.

Per the germline V gene, CDR1 is SGHRS and CDR2 is YFSETQ. Trimming removed 0 bases at V and 0 bases at J, with 16 bases between. The CDR3 is 18 residues long. Whole-study findings and limits: Versus aged donors, long-lived donors had higher diversity and more naive CD4+ cells.

Together with a sample-barcoded 5' primer, a J-beta primer mix was included in a second PCR lasting about 6 to 12 cycles. TCRdb called the 5' RACE reads again in MiXCR, with one record for every CDR3 protein. The data hold fewer than 2,000,000 distinct CDR3 sequences, with about two fifths observed a single time. The sequencing input was blood. The V and J genes are TRBV5-1 and TRBJ2-1; D not certain. This sequence originates from a human donor in good health. In nucleotides, the CDR3 is TGCGCCAGCAGCTTGGGTGGAAGGAGCGCAAGCTCCTACAATGAGCAGTTCTTC. Residues: CASSLGGRSASSYNEQFF. Using reference TRBV5-1 and TRBJ2-1 for the parts outside the CDR3, the full variable domain is KAGVTQTPRYLIKTRGQQVTLSCSPISGHRSVSWYQQTPGQGLQFLFEYFSETQRNKGNFPGRFSGRQFSNSRSEMNVSTLELGDSALYLCASSLGGRSASSYNEQFFGPGTRLTVL.